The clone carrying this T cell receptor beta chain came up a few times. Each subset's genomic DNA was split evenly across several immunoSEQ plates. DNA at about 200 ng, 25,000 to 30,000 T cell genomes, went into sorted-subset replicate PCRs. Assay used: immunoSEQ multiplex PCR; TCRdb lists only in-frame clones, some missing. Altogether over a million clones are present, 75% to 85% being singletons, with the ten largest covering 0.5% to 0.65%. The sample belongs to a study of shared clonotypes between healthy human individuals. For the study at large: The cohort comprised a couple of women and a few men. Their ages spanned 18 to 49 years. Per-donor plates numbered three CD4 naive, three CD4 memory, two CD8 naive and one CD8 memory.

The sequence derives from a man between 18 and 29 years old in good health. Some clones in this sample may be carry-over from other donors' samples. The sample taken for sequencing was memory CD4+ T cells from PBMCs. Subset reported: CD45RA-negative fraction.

The CDR3 here is CASSPNLNTEAFF. Here the CDR3 DNA reads TGTGCCAGCTCACCGAATCTGAACACTGAAGCTTTCTTT. The chain employs TRBV18 and TRBJ1-1; D remains unclear. The CDR3 length is 13 residues. Trimming shortened V by 3 bases and J by 0 bases, and 5 bases separated the two germline ends. Germline loops: CDR1 KGHSH, CDR2 LQKENI.